This is a list of T cell receptor beta chains from one sample in a study of CD8+ T cells in alopecia areata. Here immunoSEQ multiplex PCR was the method, and the copy in TCRdb shows in-frame clones only, minus some. The sample lists about 280,000 clones, roughly 64% seen once, with 1.8% in the top ten. The sequenced sample was CD4+ T cells sorted from blood, obtained at week 24, from a patient treated with tofacitinib. The receptor source for this set is a human donor with alopecia areata. Each CDR3 is given with its conserved first and last residue. Fields, in order: V gene, clone size, CDR3 length, D gene, J gene, CDR3 protein, CDR3 DNA. D genes are given only for firm matches. Not every row has a clone size; where given, it reads once, few, many or a size class.

v_call: TRBV10-3
clone_size: .
cdr3_length: 12
d_call: TRBD1
j_call: TRBJ2-7
cdr3_aa: CAISGTGEEQYF
cdr3_nt: TGTGCCATCAGCGGGACAGGGGAGGAGCAGTACTTC

v_call: TRBV2
clone_size: .
cdr3_length: 14
d_call: .
j_call: TRBJ2-4
cdr3_aa: CASSATTGSELQYF
cdr3_nt: TGTGCCAGCAGCGCCACAACAGGGTCGGAACTTCAGTACTTC

v_call: TRBV7-9
clone_size: many
cdr3_length: 14
d_call: .
j_call: TRBJ2-7
cdr3_aa: CASSLMQEPYEQYF
cdr3_nt: TGTGCCAGCAGCTTAATGCAGGAACCCTACGAGCAGTACTTC

v_call: TRBV27
clone_size: .
cdr3_length: 15
d_call: .
j_call: TRBJ1-2
cdr3_aa: CASSLGRGLNYGYTF
cdr3_nt: TGTGCCAGCAGTTTAGGTAGGGGGTTAAACTATGGCTACACCTTC

v_call: TRBV29-1
clone_size: .
cdr3_length: 15
d_call: TRBD1
j_call: TRBJ1-1
cdr3_aa: CSVVPPRGQNTEAFF
cdr3_nt: TGCAGCGTTGTGCCGCCCAGGGGGCAGAACACTGAAGCTTTCTTT

v_call: TRBV4-1
clone_size: .
cdr3_length: 15
d_call: TRBD1
j_call: TRBJ2-4
cdr3_aa: CASSQRQGDANIQYF
cdr3_nt: TGCGCCAGCAGCCAAAGACAGGGGGACGCGAACATTCAGTACTTC

v_call: TRBV2
clone_size: .
cdr3_length: 14
d_call: TRBD1
j_call: TRBJ1-5
cdr3_aa: CASSGGTGDQPQHF
cdr3_nt: TGTGCCAGCAGTGGTGGGACAGGAGATCAGCCCCAGCATTTT

v_call: TRBV2
clone_size: .
cdr3_length: 12
d_call: .
j_call: TRBJ1-2
cdr3_aa: CASSRTSYGYTF
cdr3_nt: TGTGCCAGCAGTCGGACGTCGTATGGCTACACCTTC

v_call: TRBV30
clone_size: .
cdr3_length: 12
d_call: TRBD2
j_call: TRBJ2-3
cdr3_aa: CALAGGTDTQYF
cdr3_nt: TGTGCCTTGGCGGGGGGTACAGATACGCAGTATTTT

v_call: TRBV25-1
clone_size: .
cdr3_length: 15
d_call: TRBD1
j_call: TRBJ1-4
cdr3_aa: CASSEVGRGNEKLFF
cdr3_nt: TGTGCCAGCAGTGAAGTCGGCAGGGGGAATGAAAAACTGTTTTTT

v_call: TRBV6-5
clone_size: .
cdr3_length: 11
d_call: .
j_call: TRBJ2-1
cdr3_aa: CASSRWGEQFF
cdr3_nt: TGTGCCAGCAGTAGGTGGGGAGAGCAGTTCTTC

v_call: TRBV7-9
clone_size: .
cdr3_length: 16
d_call: .
j_call: TRBJ2-5
cdr3_aa: CASSTPRAVRQETQYF
cdr3_nt: TGTGCCAGCAGCACCCCCCGGGCAGTGAGGCAAGAGACCCAGTACTTC